One sample yielded the 13 T cell receptor beta chains listed below, sequenced in a study of T-cell reconstitution after alpha-beta-depleted transplantation in children. Preparation of the TCRbeta library involved a method that used unique molecular identifiers. MiXCR was run by TCRdb on the PCR reads, yielding one entry per CDR3 protein. The sample consists of fewer than 750,000 distinct CDR3 sequences, 23% of them appearing once. The sequencing used PBMCs, mostly from graft donor cells, collected 360 days after TCRalphabeta/CD19-depleted stem cell transplant. The receptors shown here come from a boy younger than two who had a stem cell transplant for acute myeloid leukemia, so the T cells may come from the graft donor.

This clonotype was found a few times. V gene TRBV10-3 combines with J gene TRBJ2-7, with 7 positions matching TRBD1. Trimming took 0 bases from V and 2 from J; bases not matched to a gene: 7. This CDR3 is built from 16 residues. Germline V CDR1 and CDR2: ENHRY, SYGVKD. In DNA, the CDR3 is TGTGCCATCAGTGAGTCAGGGACAGTGGGCCCCTACGAGCAGTACGTC. It is translated as CAISESGTVGPYEQYV.

The chain couples TRBV7-2 to TRBJ2-2, with 9 nucleotides matching TRBD1. This CDR3 region has 16 residues. The germline V gene encodes CDR1 SGHTA and CDR2 FQGNSA. Unmatched junction bases numbered 10, after V lost 5 bases and J lost 6 bases. The CDR3 DNA follows: TGTGCCAGCAGCCCTCCTCCGGGACAGGGTCCCGGGGAGCTGTTTTTT. Residues: CASSPPPGQGPGELFF.

This clonotype was detected only a few times. The V call is TRBV29-1, the J call TRBJ1-5; no clear D gene. The germline gives CDR1 SQVTM, CDR2 ANQGSEA. V was cut by 4 bases and J by 7 bases, with 5 bases left in between. The CDR3 extends over 10 amino acids. Written as DNA, the CDR3 is TGCAGCGTTGGAACCCAGCCCCAGCATTTT. Protein sequence: CSVGTQPQHF.

In its sample, this clonotype was seen a few times. The V call is TRBV9, the J call TRBJ2-3; no firm D call. V lost 0 bases to trimming and J lost 1 base, with 9 bases between them. Germline V gene sequence: CDR1 SGDLS, CDR2 YYNGEE. There are 15 residues in the CDR3. CDR3 protein: CASSVGPMRTDTQYF. The CDR3 region has the DNA TGTGCCAGCAGCGTAGGCCCAATGCGCACAGATACGCAGTATTTT.

This sequence joins TRBV5-6 and TRBJ2-1; no definite D call. The CDR3 spans 17 residues. Germline lookup yields CDR1 SGHDT and CDR2 YYEEEE. The V end was cut by 5 bases, the J end by 4 bases, with 22 bases between. CDR3 in amino acids: CASSPEKETIKYNEQFF. CDR3 bases: TGTGCCAGCAGTCCGGAGAAGGAAACAATAAAGTACAATGAGCAGTTCTTC.

This clonotype showed up many times. The chain recombines TRBV20-1 with TRBJ2-7, with 7 bases matching TRBD1. Germline CDR1 is DFQATT and CDR2 is SNEGSKA (reference sequence). This CDR3 spans 14 amino acids. J was trimmed by 5 bases and V by 4 bases; bases with no gene match: 11. This chain's CDR3 is CSAIYPGGRNEQYF. The CDR3 DNA is TGCAGTGCTATCTACCCAGGGGGAAGGAACGAGCAGTACTTC.

This clonotype occurred many times. J is TRBJ1-1 and V is TRBV29-1; 7 bases fit TRBD1. The CDR3 contains 13 residues. V gave up 7 bases and J gave up 1 base; unmatched junction bases: 6. Germline V gene data show CDR1 as SQVTM and CDR2 as ANQGSEA. The CDR3 sequence is CSGTGLRNTEAFF. For the CDR3, the DNA is TGCAGCGGGACAGGACTAAGGAACACTGAAGCTTTCTTT. Full variable domain (rest looked up from reference TRBV29-1 and TRBJ1-1): SAVISQKPSRDICQRGTSLTIQCQVDSQVTMMFWYRQQPGQSLTLIATANQGSEATYESGFVIDKFPISRPNLTFSTLTVSNMSPEDSSIYLCSGTGLRNTEAFFGQGTRLTVV.

In its sample, this clonotype was seen many times. This chain joins TRBV20-1 and TRBJ2-1, with TRBD1 matching 10 bases. The CDR3 has 13 amino acids. Germline V gene data show CDR1 as DFQATT and CDR2 as SNEGSKA (reference sequence). Trimming cost V 3 bases and J 8 bases; bases outside gene matches: 4. The CDR3 protein is CSARDRGMDEQFF. In DNA form, the CDR3 reads TGCAGTGCTAGGGACAGGGGGATGGATGAGCAGTTCTTC.

Comments on this clonotype: One end of the junction does not line up with germline, which may come from a read error. The chain employs TRBV12-5 and TRBJ2-1, with 8 bases aligning to TRBD1. Per the germline V gene, CDR1 is LGHNT and CDR2 is FRNRAP. This CDR3 has 14 amino acids. The CDR3 region is CASALDRAGNEQFF. The DNA for the CDR3 is TGTGCTAGTGCTTTGGACAGGGCGGGCAATGAGCAGTTCTTC.

This clonotype was observed a few times. This rearrangement joins TRBV7-8 to TRBJ1-6; 12 bases align to TRBD1. V lost 5 bases, J lost 9 bases, and 8 bases stayed unmatched. The CDR3 sequence is 16 residues long. Germline values: CDR1 SGHVS, CDR2 FQNEAQ. CDR3 bases: TGTGCCAGCAGCACCCGGGACAGGGGGCCCGGTTCACCCCTCCACTTT. Residues: CASSTRDRGPGSPLHF.

There are a few counts of this clonotype. V is TRBV20-1 and J is TRBJ2-3, with D maybe TRBD2 (6 bases). The CDR3 is made up of 14 amino acids. The V gene lost 6 bases and the J gene lost 6 bases, with 19 bases spanning the gap. In germline, CDR1 is DFQATT, CDR2 SNEGSKA (reference sequence). The DNA for the CDR3 is TGCAGTGCCAGGAATACGGGGGATCCCGATACGCAGTATTTT. Translating it yields CSARNTGDPDTQYF.

The chain recombines TRBV6-1 with TRBJ2-7; the match to TRBD2 covers 8 bases. Germline-derived CDR1 and CDR2 are MNHNS and SASEGT. The junction had 13 bases not matched to a gene; V was cut back by 6 bases and J by 6 bases. This CDR3 is built from 15 residues. The DNA of the CDR3 is TGTGCCAGCAGCAGGAAACCAGCGGGGGTGCCCGAGCAGTACTTC. Its translation: CASSRKPAGVPEQYF.

This clonotype was observed many times. V and J are TRBV28 and TRBJ1-6, with 7 bases lining up with TRBD1. Unmatched junction bases numbered 2, after V lost 2 bases and J lost 7 bases. Germline V gene sequence: CDR1 MDHEN, CDR2 SYDVKM. This CDR3 comprises 14 residues. CDR3 loop: CASSLGQANSPLHF. The CDR3 nucleotides are TGTGCCAGCAGTTTAGGACAGGCCAATTCACCCCTCCACTTT.